These T cell receptor beta chains were read from a single sample in a study of T-cell memory formation after mild COVID-19. A single record per CDR3 protein comes from TCRdb applying MiXCR to the 5' RACE reads. The sample includes 580,000 or so distinct CDR3 sequences, roughly 17% of them seen just once. Sequencing was performed on PBMCs or a T cell subset sorted from them (not recorded which). These receptors all come from an adult woman who had mild COVID-19 (a few samples of this study predate the infection). Cell type and time point are not known. CDR3s include the opening cysteine and the closing phenylalanine or tryptophan. The order of the fields is V gene, J gene, CDR3 protein.

TRBV6-5	TRBJ1-2	CASSYGQGALSDGYTF
TRBV6-5	TRBJ1-2	CASSYSGSYGYTF
TRBV18	TRBJ1-4	CASSLNGGSNEKLFF
TRBV11-2	TRBJ2-3	CASSPEQYF
TRBV20-1	TRBJ1-1	CSARFHGQDEAFF
TRBV12-3/TRBV12-4	TRBJ2-7	CASSLRAGGYQRELEEQYF
TRBV5-1	TRBJ1-6	CASSLAGGSDNSPLHF
TRBV27	TRBJ2-7	CASSLFTGTGAYEQYF
TRBV12-3/TRBV12-4	TRBJ2-2	CASSDGPPTGELFF
TRBV4-1	TRBJ1-2	CASSPLLTGGYGYTF
TRBV5-5	TRBJ2-1	CASSLGGGYSPLYNEQFF
TRBV5-4	TRBJ2-2	CASSPETSDTGELFF
TRBV30	TRBJ1-1	CAWSVSRGNTEAFF
TRBV7-2	TRBJ1-3	CASSLEPTSGNTIYF
TRBV4-2	TRBJ1-1	CASSSGQGVMNTEAFF
TRBV24-1	TRBJ2-1	CATGAGGPSSYNEQFF
TRBV4-2	TRBJ1-2	CASSLPGGGDGYTF
TRBV9	TRBJ2-7	CASSADGYQQYF
TRBV6-2/TRBV6-3	TRBJ2-1	CASSYSSTGVAGPGYNEQFF
TRBV19	TRBJ1-1	CASSITANTEAFF
TRBV27	TRBJ1-1	CASSFAGGGNTEAFF
TRBV5-1	TRBJ2-5	CASRLAPKEETQYF
TRBV12-3/TRBV12-4	TRBJ1-4	CASSFSRGTNEKLFF
TRBV25-1	TRBJ1-1	CASSLETPNTEAFF
TRBV27	TRBJ1-2	CASSFDRVNYTF
TRBV9	TRBJ2-5	CASSVGSKLAGVQETQYF
TRBV25-1	TRBJ2-3	CARHTDTQYF
TRBV9	TRBJ2-1	CASSVAAYYNEQFF
TRBV7-9	TRBJ1-4	CASSLGDAGEKLFF
TRBV30	TRBJ2-7	CAWSLPGLYEQYF
TRBV7-2	TRBJ2-1	CASNMGGGGFYNEQFF
TRBV7-8	TRBJ1-1	CASSLYSQRRNTEAFF
TRBV5-1	TRBJ1-6	CASSSGNRGKALHF
TRBV4-1	TRBJ2-7	CASSQSGTGNYEQYF
TRBV27	TRBJ1-6	CASSHGTGLSPLHF
TRBV3-1	TRBJ2-1	CASSSGTRNEQFF
TRBV5-1	TRBJ1-1	CASSLGVTENTEAFF
TRBV20-1	TRBJ2-7	CSAEYPGYSYEQYF
TRBV5-1	TRBJ2-2	CASSFRSRNGELFF
TRBV20-1	TRBJ1-5	CSARDRRDFNQPQHF
TRBV4-1	TRBJ2-7	CASASATGGRDEQYF
TRBV27	TRBJ1-2	CASSFLPGTGGQTQGYTF
TRBV11-2	TRBJ2-1	CASSSRDSYNEQFF